The entry below describes one T cell receptor (beta chain). Its antigen is currently unknown. This entry comes from a study of T cell clusters in autoimmune cytopenias. Looking at the study overall: Per sample, median TRB depth was 51,575 reads, yielding a median around 2,400 distinct clonotypes.

TRB rearrangements were amplified by touch-down multiplex PCR with mixed TRB-A/B primers. TCRdb re-called the multiplex PCR reads and gives one entry per CDR3 protein, without DNA. The table lists some 3,100 distinct CDR3 sequences, with under 30% in the top ten. Each sample's input was around 250 ng genomic DNA, roughly 40,000 genome equivalents. Study observations and caveats: Physiological T cell clusters of healthy donors were apparently absent in primary autoimmune cytopenia patients. Active autoimmune hepatitis patients had about 3-fold fewer exclusive TRB clusters than healthy donors. Functional roles of the in silico T cell clusters still await experimental validation.

Sequencing was carried out using peripheral blood. The clonotype originates from a human donor with an autoimmune cytopenia or autoimmune hepatitis (not recorded which).

This chain's CDR3 is CAISTTGMDTEAFF. The V call is TRBV10-3, the J call TRBJ1-1; TCRdb lists TRBD1, though no DNA is available to test this call. This CDR3 is 14 amino acids long. The V gene's germline CDR1 is ENHRY and CDR2 SYGVKD.